Listed below are T cell receptor beta chains from one sample, sequenced in a study of early T cells in non-severe SARS-CoV-2 infection. TCRdb processed the 5' RACE reads anew with MiXCR; each CDR3 protein has one entry. The sample has about 60,000 distinct CDR3 sequences, roughly 13% seen once. The sample comprised whole blood. All receptors derive from an adult who was a healthcare worker with PCR-confirmed SARS-CoV-2 infection or an uninfected control (not recorded which). Each CDR3 is given with its conserved first and last residue. Each record gives: V gene, J gene, D gene, clone size, CDR3 DNA, CDR3 protein. A D gene is named only where the DNA matches it firmly. A row's size may be missing; if present it is once, few, many or a size class.

V: TRBV20-1
J: TRBJ1-1
D: NA
size: few
DNA: TGCAGTGCTAGAAGGGGCCGAGAAGCTTTCTTT
CDR3: CSARRGREAFF

V: TRBV18
J: TRBJ2-7
D: TRBD2
size: few
DNA: TGTGCCAGCTCACCTAGCGGGAGCTCCTACGAGCAGTACTTC
CDR3: CASSPSGSSYEQYF

V: TRBV4-2
J: TRBJ2-3
D: NA
size: NA
DNA: TGTGCCAGCAGCCAAGATGGAGGTTCAGATACGCAGTATTTT
CDR3: CASSQDGGSDTQYF

V: TRBV7-6
J: TRBJ2-5
D: NA
size: NA
DNA: TGTGCCAGCAGCAAAAGCCCCCGAGAGACCCAGTACTTC
CDR3: CASSKSPRETQYF

V: TRBV11-2
J: TRBJ2-5
D: NA
size: many
DNA: TGTGCCAGCAGCTACCGCCTTGGGGCCAAAGAGACCCAGTACTTC
CDR3: CASSYRLGAKETQYF

V: TRBV30
J: TRBJ1-2
D: NA
size: many
DNA: TGTGCCTGGAGCCAGCGGGTCAACTATGGCTACACCTTC
CDR3: CAWSQRVNYGYTF

V: TRBV7-2
J: TRBJ2-5
D: TRBD2
size: NA
DNA: TGTGCCAGCAGCTGGGGCGGGACTAACCAAGAGACCCAGTACTTC
CDR3: CASSWGGTNQETQYF

V: TRBV7-2
J: TRBJ2-5
D: NA
size: many
DNA: TGTGCCAGCAGCTTAGCGGGGGGAGAAGAGACCCAGTACTTC
CDR3: CASSLAGGEETQYF

V: TRBV20-1
J: TRBJ2-7
D: TRBD1
size: many
DNA: TGCAGTGTAAGACAGGGAACGTCCGAGCAGTACTTC
CDR3: CSVRQGTSEQYF

V: TRBV7-2
J: TRBJ2-7
D: NA
size: few
DNA: TGTGCCAGCAGCTATGACATAACCTACGAGCAGTACTTC
CDR3: CASSYDITYEQYF

V: TRBV7-3
J: TRBJ2-7
D: NA
size: many
DNA: TGTGCCAGCAGCTTAGCGGGCAAACCCTACGAGCAGTACTTC
CDR3: CASSLAGKPYEQYF

V: TRBV11-2
J: TRBJ2-7
D: NA
size: few
DNA: TGTGCCAGCAGCATAAGGGGCTCCCACTACGAGCAGTACTTC
CDR3: CASSIRGSHYEQYF

V: TRBV12-3/TRBV12-4
J: TRBJ1-3
D: TRBD1
size: NA
DNA: TGTGCCAGCAGGGGACAGAGCTCTGGAAACACCATATATTTT
CDR3: CASRGQSSGNTIYF

V: TRBV3-1
J: TRBJ2-5
D: NA
size: many
DNA: TGTGCCAGCAGCCAAGCGGGCGGACAAGAGACCCAGTACTTC
CDR3: CASSQAGGQETQYF

V: TRBV28
J: TRBJ2-5
D: TRBD2
size: NA
DNA: TGTGCCAGCAGTTTGGGCGGGAGAGAGGAGACCCAGTACTTC
CDR3: CASSLGGREETQYF

V: TRBV12-3/TRBV12-4
J: TRBJ1-2
D: NA
size: many
DNA: TGTGCCAGCAGTAAGGACAGCTATGGCTACACCTTC
CDR3: CASSKDSYGYTF

V: TRBV29-1
J: TRBJ2-5
D: NA
size: few
DNA: TGCAGCGTTGGGCCGGGACGAGAGACCCAGTACTTC
CDR3: CSVGPGRETQYF

V: TRBV12-3/TRBV12-4
J: TRBJ1-1
D: NA
size: few
DNA: TGTGCCAGCAGTTTTAGATGGGCAGGTAAAATTATGAACACTGAAGCTTTCTTT
CDR3: CASSFRWAGKIMNTEAFF

V: TRBV7-8
J: TRBJ2-7
D: NA
size: few
DNA: TGTGCCAGCAGCTTAGTTTCATCGGGCGAGCAGTACTTC
CDR3: CASSLVSSGEQYF

V: TRBV10-1
J: TRBJ1-1
D: NA
size: NA
DNA: TGCGCCAGCAGTGACCATTCGAAGGGGATGTGGGAAGCTTTCTTT
CDR3: CASSDHSKGMWEAFF

V: TRBV18
J: TRBJ1-2
D: NA
size: NA
DNA: TGTGCCAGCTCACCACCGGGTTCCTATGGCTACACCTTC
CDR3: CASSPPGSYGYTF

V: TRBV28
J: TRBJ2-7
D: NA
size: few
DNA: TGTGCCAGCAGCCAAACCAACATCTACGAGCAGTACTTC
CDR3: CASSQTNIYEQYF

V: TRBV6-6
J: TRBJ2-1
D: TRBD2
size: NA
DNA: TGTGCCAGCAGCCAGGGAGGGGTGGATGAGCAGTTCTTC
CDR3: CASSQGGVDEQFF

V: TRBV6-2/TRBV6-3
J: TRBJ2-7
D: NA
size: many
DNA: TGTGCCAGCAGTTACTCGGACAGCAGACATCGCGAGCAGTACTTC
CDR3: CASSYSDSRHREQYF

V: TRBV29-1
J: TRBJ2-7
D: TRBD1
size: NA
DNA: TGCAGCGTTGGATTCGGACAGGGGGGCCACGAGCAGTACTTC
CDR3: CSVGFGQGGHEQYF

V: TRBV29-1
J: TRBJ2-2
D: NA
size: once
DNA: TGCAGCGTTAAACAAAGCACCGGGGAGCTGTTTTTT
CDR3: CSVKQSTGELFF

V: TRBV6-6
J: TRBJ2-7
D: NA
size: few
DNA: TGTGCCAGCAGTTATAAGGCGGGGGCCGTCCACGAGCAGTACTTC
CDR3: CASSYKAGAVHEQYF

V: TRBV30
J: TRBJ1-2
D: NA
size: many
DNA: TGTGCCTGGAGTGTACTAAGGCGGGCCCCGTATGGCTACACCTTC
CDR3: CAWSVLRRAPYGYTF

V: TRBV6-5
J: TRBJ2-3
D: TRBD2
size: many
DNA: TGTGCCAGCAGAACTAGCGGGGGGAGCACAGATACGCAGTATTTT
CDR3: CASRTSGGSTDTQYF

V: TRBV7-2
J: TRBJ2-5
D: NA
size: NA
DNA: TGTGCCAGCAGCTTAATGAGGGGAGCTAGTCGGGAGACCCAGTACTTC
CDR3: CASSLMRGASRETQYF

V: TRBV5-6
J: TRBJ2-6
D: NA
size: few
DNA: TGTGCCAGCAGCTTTCCTCGATCCTCTGATTCTGGGGCCAACGTCCTGACTTTC
CDR3: CASSFPRSSDSGANVLTF

V: TRBV4-3
J: TRBJ1-1
D: NA
size: many
DNA: TGCGCCAGCAGCCAAGATATGCAGAGAAACACTGAAGCTTTCTTT
CDR3: CASSQDMQRNTEAFF

V: TRBV20-1
J: TRBJ1-6
D: TRBD1
size: NA
DNA: TGCAGTGCTCCCAGTGGGACAGCGAATTCACCCCTCCACTTT
CDR3: CSAPSGTANSPLHF

V: TRBV7-9
J: TRBJ1-2
D: TRBD1
size: NA
DNA: TGTGCCAGCAGCTTCATACCGGGACAGGGGAGATATAACTATGGCTACACCTTC
CDR3: CASSFIPGQGRYNYGYTF

V: TRBV3-1
J: TRBJ2-4
D: NA
size: NA
DNA: TGTGCCAGCAGCCAAGGCTTAGCAGGGGTGCACATTCAGTACTTC
CDR3: CASSQGLAGVHIQYF

V: TRBV29-1
J: TRBJ2-7
D: TRBD1
size: few
DNA: TGCAGCGTCGTACCCGGGACAGGTCTCTCCTACGAGCAGTACTTC
CDR3: CSVVPGTGLSYEQYF

V: TRBV5-1
J: TRBJ2-1
D: TRBD2
size: many
DNA: TGCGCCAGCAGCCCCGGACTAGTACCGAACAATGAGCAGTTCTTC
CDR3: CASSPGLVPNNEQFF

V: TRBV12-3/TRBV12-4
J: TRBJ2-5
D: NA
size: many
DNA: TGTGCCAGCACCCCTGGGGCATTAGAGACCCAGTACTTC
CDR3: CASTPGALETQYF

V: TRBV5-1
J: TRBJ2-3
D: NA
size: NA
DNA: TGCGCCAGCAGCCCTACGACAGGTTCCACAGATACGCAGTATTTT
CDR3: CASSPTTGSTDTQYF

V: TRBV6-6
J: TRBJ2-7
D: TRBD2
size: NA
DNA: TGTGCCAGCAGTTACCCACCGGGGGGTGTACACGAGCAGTACTTC
CDR3: CASSYPPGGVHEQYF